This is a list of T cell receptor beta chains from one sample in a study of T cells expressing NK-cell markers. TCRdb reprocessed the 5' RACE reads and keeps a single row for each CDR3 protein, giving no DNA. This sample lists 300,000 to 450,000 distinct CDR3 sequences; its ten largest clones have over 4%. Material: blood T cells: a sorted CD56 or NKG2C T cell subset, CD4+ or CD8+ T cells, or bulk PBMC T cells (not recorded which). These receptor sequences come from a man aged 18-70 years in good health. Both conserved end residues are part of each CDR3. The order of the fields is J gene, V gene, CDR3 protein.

TRBJ2-1 TRBV13 CASSFRTSGGGEQFF
TRBJ2-3 TRBV4-2 CASSPRPGRSPDTQYF
TRBJ2-3 TRBV7-9 CASSLANSGGPADTQYF
TRBJ2-7 TRBV29-1 CSVEFRGKDYEQYF
TRBJ2-3 TRBV21-1 CASSTLGYRGTDTQYF
TRBJ1-4 TRBV12-3/TRBV12-4 CASSLGPRPSEKLFF
TRBJ2-1 TRBV7-8 CASSPAAGGYNEQFF
TRBJ1-6 TRBV5-6 CASSAFRESPLHF
TRBJ1-1 TRBV5-1 CASSYRAMNTEAFF
TRBJ2-1 TRBV6-5 CASSTSEKRGYNEQFF
TRBJ2-7 TRBV6-1 CASSVRFDSYEQYF
TRBJ2-3 TRBV7-3 CASSLKPRLAGTTDTQYF
TRBJ1-6 TRBV20-1 CSATRSDNSPLHF
TRBJ2-7 TRBV28 CATYDRDYYEQYF
TRBJ2-5 TRBV5-1 CASSSSIREGETQYF
TRBJ2-3 TRBV20-1 CSAPPPGVTDTQYF
TRBJ2-3 TRBV4-1 CASSSRARETDTQYF